The clone carrying this TCR beta chain was detected only once. Assay used: immunoSEQ multiplex PCR; TCRdb lists only in-frame clones, some missing. Here the sample spans about 86,000 clones, around 90% being singletons. There are 13 residues in the CDR3. Germline assignment: CDR1 GTSNPN and CDR2 SVGIG (reference sequence). V was cut by 3 bases and J by 4 bases, with 12 bases left in between. The data belong to a study of OX40 agonist ivuxolimab in advanced cancers. This sequence originates from an adult with an advanced solid tumor such as melanoma, head and neck, liver or kidney cancer. V gene TRBV30 combines with J gene TRBJ1-2, with D possibly TRBD1 on 5 matching bases. Sequences were derived from CD4+ or CD8+ T cells sorted from blood, sampled in a trial of the OX40 agonist ivuxolimab. The CDR3 nucleotides read TGTGCCTGGAGGAAGACAGAATTCTATGGCTACACCTTC. This codes for CAWRKTEFYGYTF.